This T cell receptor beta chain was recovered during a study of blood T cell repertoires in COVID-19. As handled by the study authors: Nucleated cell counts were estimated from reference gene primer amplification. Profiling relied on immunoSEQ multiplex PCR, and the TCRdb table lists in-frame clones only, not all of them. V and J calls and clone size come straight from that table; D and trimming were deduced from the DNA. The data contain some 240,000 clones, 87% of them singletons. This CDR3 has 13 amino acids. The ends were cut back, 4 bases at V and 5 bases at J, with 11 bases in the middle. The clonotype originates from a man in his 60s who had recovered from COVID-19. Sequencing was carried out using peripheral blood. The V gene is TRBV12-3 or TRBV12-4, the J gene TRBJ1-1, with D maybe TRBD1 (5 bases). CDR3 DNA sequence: TGTGCCAGCAGTTCAGGGTTGGGAACTGAAGCTTTCTTT. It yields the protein CASSSGLGTEAFF.